These T cell receptor beta chains were read from a single sample in a study of human T cells and chemical hapten exposure. TCRdb reanalysed the RACE reads using MiXCR and keeps one entry per CDR3 protein. The sample lists 100,000 to 150,000 distinct CDR3 sequences, approximately 8.3% seen once, with 1.5% to 2% in the top ten. The specimen sequenced was whole blood. These receptors were taken from a male donor in good health. Some clones in this sample may be carry-over from other donors' samples. Each CDR3 is given with its conserved first and last residue. D genes are given only for firm matches. Clone size is given for some rows only: seen once, a few or many times, or a class if the clone is expanded.

clone size,J gene,V gene,D gene,CDR3 protein,CDR3 DNA
NA,TRBJ1-6,TRBV5-1,NA,CASSPGTTNSPLHF,TGCGCCAGCAGCCCAGGGACCACTAATTCACCCCTCCACTTT
few,TRBJ2-4,TRBV5-6,NA,CASNRGAENIQYF,TGTGCCAGCAATCGCGGTGCTGAAAACATTCAGTACTTC
NA,TRBJ1-2,TRBV6-2/TRBV6-3,TRBD1,CASSYASDRGGYGYTF,TGTGCCAGCAGTTACGCATCGGACAGGGGAGGCTATGGCTACACCTTC
NA,TRBJ2-1,TRBV27,TRBD2,CASSFKREGNEQFF,TGTGCCAGCAGTTTCAAACGGGAGGGGAATGAGCAGTTCTTC
NA,TRBJ2-4,TRBV20-1,NA,CSASWGQLAKNIQYF,TGCAGTGCTAGTTGGGGGCAGCTAGCCAAAAACATTCAGTACTTC
NA,TRBJ2-2,TRBV3-1,TRBD1,CASSQVIPRQGWTGELFF,TGTGCCAGCAGCCAAGTCATCCCTAGACAGGGGTGGACCGGGGAGCTGTTTTTT
many,TRBJ2-5,TRBV29-1,NA,CSVEKVGDGETQYF,TGCAGCGTTGAAAAGGTGGGGGATGGAGAGACCCAGTACTTC
many,TRBJ1-1,TRBV5-1,NA,CASSLTGGEYDGAEAFF,TGCGCCAGCAGCTTGACCGGGGGCGAATACGATGGCGCTGAAGCTTTCTTT
NA,TRBJ2-1,TRBV6-6,NA,CASSYEAENPYNEQFF,TGTGCCAGCAGTTACGAGGCGGAGAACCCCTACAATGAGCAGTTCTTC
few,TRBJ1-1,TRBV19,TRBD1,CASRVGSTGINTEAFF,TGTGCCAGTAGAGTTGGATCGACAGGGATAAACACTGAAGCTTTCTTT
NA,TRBJ2-7,TRBV28,NA,CASSLGGTAYEQYF,TGTGCCAGCAGTTTGGGCGGGACTGCGTACGAGCAGTACTTC
many,TRBJ2-1,TRBV7-9,TRBD2,CASSSSLTSGSSYNEQFF,TGTGCCAGCAGCTCCAGCCTTACTAGCGGGAGCTCCTACAATGAGCAGTTCTTC
NA,TRBJ1-1,TRBV12-3/TRBV12-4,NA,CASRKNTEAFF,TGTGCCAGCAGGAAGAACACTGAAGCTTTCTTT
few,TRBJ1-1,TRBV7-2,NA,CASSLQGGEAFF,TGTGCCAGCAGCTTGCAAGGGGGAGAAGCTTTCTTT
NA,TRBJ2-3,TRBV20-1,NA,CSARLGGGTDTQYF,TGCAGTGCTAGGCTCGGGGGTGGCACAGATACGCAGTATTTT
many,TRBJ2-5,TRBV7-3,TRBD2,CASSFASGGQETQYF,TGTGCCAGCAGCTTTGCGAGCGGGGGACAAGAGACCCAGTACTTC
NA,TRBJ2-3,TRBV9,NA,CASSGGGSTDTQYF,TGTGCCAGCAGCGGGGGAGGATCCACAGATACGCAGTATTTT
few,TRBJ2-5,TRBV6-5,TRBD2,CASSRSGRMYQETQYF,TGTGCCAGCAGTCGTAGCGGGAGGATGTACCAAGAGACCCAGTACTTC
NA,TRBJ2-1,TRBV9,TRBD2,CASSVGIGTSAAGAYNEQFF,TGTGCCAGCAGCGTAGGAATCGGGACTAGCGCCGCGGGGGCCTACAATGAGCAGTTCTTC
few,TRBJ1-1,TRBV27,TRBD1,CASSPRTGGLNTEAFF,TGTGCCAGCAGTCCGAGGACAGGAGGACTGAACACTGAAGCTTTCTTT
few,TRBJ2-1,TRBV6-4,TRBD2,CASSDRPASGLSEQFF,TGTGCCAGCAGTGACAGACCGGCTAGCGGTCTGAGTGAGCAGTTCTTC
many,TRBJ1-2,TRBV29-1,NA,CSVELTTGPYGYTF,TGCAGCGTTGAGTTGACGACAGGCCCCTATGGCTACACCTTC
many,TRBJ1-2,TRBV12-3/TRBV12-4,NA,CASSLVLYGYTF,TGTGCCAGCAGTTTGGTCCTCTATGGCTACACCTTC
few,TRBJ1-1,TRBV7-9,NA,CASSPHGSEAFF,TGTGCCAGCAGCCCCCATGGTTCAGAAGCTTTCTTT
NA,TRBJ2-7,TRBV6-1,NA,CASSEAYGIGVAFF,TGTGCCAGCAGTGAAGCGTATGGTATAGGGGTAGCCTTCTTC
many,TRBJ1-5,TRBV4-3,NA,CASSQDKAQPQHF,TGCGCCAGCAGCCAAGACAAGGCTCAGCCCCAGCATTTT
few,TRBJ2-7,TRBV20-1,NA,CSAGKRADYEQYF,TGCAGTGCTGGAAAGCGGGCGGACTACGAGCAGTACTTC
few,TRBJ1-1,TRBV20-1,NA,CSASEGQEAFF,TGCAGTGCTAGTGAAGGACAAGAAGCTTTCTTT
many,TRBJ1-1,TRBV5-1,TRBD1,CASSWTDRANTEAFF,TGCGCCAGCAGCTGGACGGACAGGGCGAACACTGAAGCTTTCTTT
NA,TRBJ1-1,TRBV27,NA,CAVVGGGRTEAFF,TGTGCCGTCGTGGGGGGCGGTCGTACTGAAGCTTTCTTT
NA,TRBJ2-1,TRBV6-4,NA,CASSDSMASGDEQFF,TGTGCCAGCAGTGACTCGATGGCTAGTGGGGATGAGCAGTTCTTC
NA,TRBJ2-3,TRBV19,TRBD2,CASTPGLAGGADTQYF,TGTGCCAGTACCCCTGGACTAGCGGGAGGTGCAGATACGCAGTATTTT
NA,TRBJ1-5,TRBV29-1,TRBD1,CSVSEDRNQPQHF,TGCAGCGTGTCCGAGGACAGGAATCAGCCCCAGCATTTT
few,TRBJ2-1,TRBV24-1,TRBD1,CATSGQGQGGPEQFF,TGTGCCACCAGTGGCCAGGGACAGGGTGGTCCTGAGCAGTTCTTC
NA,TRBJ2-2,TRBV10-3,TRBD2,CAISESTSSGRDTGELFF,TGTGCCATCAGTGAGTCGACGTCCAGCGGGAGGGATACCGGGGAGCTGTTTTTT
NA,TRBJ1-6,TRBV7-6,NA,CASSSAGQTSYNSPLHF,TGTGCCAGCAGTTCGGCAGGACAGACCTCCTATAATTCACCCCTCCACTTT
many,TRBJ2-1,TRBV29-1,NA,CSVETGTSYNEQFF,TGCAGCGTTGAAACGGGTACCTCCTACAATGAGCAGTTCTTC
NA,TRBJ1-2,TRBV5-1,NA,CASSLDGANGYTF,TGCGCCAGCAGCTTGGATGGCGCTAATGGCTACACCTTC
few,TRBJ2-7,TRBV10-2,TRBD1,CASSDWTGIGSGEQYF,TGCGCCAGCAGTGATTGGACAGGGATTGGGAGTGGCGAGCAGTACTTC
many,TRBJ2-7,TRBV28,TRBD2,CASSSRWMTSYNDEQYF,TGTGCCAGCAGTTCCCGTTGGATGACTAGCTATAATGACGAGCAGTACTTC
many,TRBJ2-1,TRBV6-5,TRBD1,CATSDRGSYNEQFF,TGTGCCACCTCGGACAGGGGCTCCTACAATGAGCAGTTCTTC
few,TRBJ2-7,TRBV7-4,NA,CASSWGRNFDSYEQYF,TGTGCCAGCAGCTGGGGACGCAACTTCGACTCCTACGAGCAGTACTTC
few,TRBJ2-1,TRBV7-2,NA,CASSKVGGEQFF,TGTGCCAGCAGCAAAGTAGGGGGTGAGCAGTTCTTC
NA,TRBJ2-3,TRBV27,NA,CASSLMVGTDTQYF,TGTGCCAGCAGTTTGATGGTCGGCACAGATACGCAGTATTTT